The clone carrying this T cell receptor (beta chain) came up many times. What it recognizes is unknown. TCRdb passed the reads through MiXCR, listing each CDR3 protein once. The repertoire includes about a million distinct CDR3 sequences, roughly 31% of them detected once, and around 15% sits in the top ten. The germline CDR1 and CDR2 sequences are SGHVS and FQNEAQ. Trimming left V 6 bases short and J 10 bases short, with 13 bases between. This CDR3 spans 12 amino acids. The sample belongs to a study of T cell repertoires in cytomegalovirus infection. The sample consisted of cultured CD8+ T cells from PBMCs, taken from culture after CMV antigen stimulation. The rearrangement links TRBV7-8 to TRBJ2-1; no clear D gene. The clonotype originates from a human donor in good health (CMV status not recorded). Some clones in this sample may be carry-over from other donors' samples. The CDR3 nucleotides read TGTGCCAGCAGATCGGACCGGCGGGAGCAGTTCTTC. Amino acid sequence: CASRSDRREQFF.